Below are 32 T cell receptor beta chains sequenced from a single sample in a study of blood T cell repertoires in COVID-19. TCRdb's table, derived via immunoSEQ multiplex PCR, lists solely in-frame clones and lacks some. The data contain some 100,000 clones, 70% to 90% of them singletons. The sequenced sample consisted of peripheral blood. The receptor source for this set is a woman aged 55-69 years with acute or convalescent COVID-19.

V usage is TRBV5-1 and J usage is TRBJ1-2; D is undetermined. This CDR3 contains 15 residues. V was shortened by 4 bases and J by 2 bases, with 15 bases between the two germline ends. Germline-derived CDR1 and CDR2 are SGHRS and YFSETQ. The chain's CDR3 is CASSPLLSWNYGYTF. The CDR3 DNA sequence: TGCGCCAGCAGCCCCCTATTATCTTGGAACTATGGCTACACCTTC.

The chain joins TRBV2 to TRBJ2-4, with 11 bases aligning to TRBD1. The V segment lost 2 bases and the J segment 3 bases; nucleotides outside the gene matches: 9. CDR1 SNHLY and CDR2 FYNNEI come from the germline V gene. The CDR3 is 18 residues long. The CDR3 sequence is CASSEPRGQGGSKNIQYF. Written as DNA, the CDR3 is TGTGCCAGCAGTGAACCACGGGGACAGGGGGGGAGCAAAAACATTCAGTACTTC.

The chain combines TRBV11-2 with TRBJ2-2, with D perhaps TRBD2 (5 bases). CDR1 is SGHAT and CDR2 is FQNNGV in the germline V gene. The CDR3 runs to 15 residues. V was cut by 2 bases and J by 4 bases, with 11 bases left in between. The CDR3 region is CASSLLWRTTGELFF. For the CDR3, the DNA is TGTGCCAGCAGCTTATTATGGAGGACCACCGGGGAGCTGTTTTTT.

The chain recombines TRBV9 with TRBJ2-2; maybe TRBD2 (5 bases). This CDR3 has 16 amino acids. Germline CDR1 and CDR2: SGDLS and YYNGEE. Trimming took 4 bases from V and 4 from J, leaving 17 bases between them. The DNA for the CDR3 is TGTGCCAGCAGCCCCCTCGGGGTTCTCAGCACCGGGGAGCTGTTTTTT. Translation: CASSPLGVLSTGELFF.

The chain joins TRBV5-1 to TRBJ2-7; 7 bases match TRBD1. The germline V gene has CDR1 SGHRS and CDR2 YFSETQ. Trimming at V came to 1 base and at J to 1 base, leaving 5 bases not matched to a gene. This CDR3 comprises 15 residues. The CDR3 protein is CASSLTWTGSYEQYF. The CDR3, as DNA: TGCGCCAGCAGCTTGACTTGGACAGGTTCCTACGAGCAGTACTTC.

Turning to this clone: The same CDR3 is also encoded by other DNA sequences in this sample. The V and J genes are TRBV5-1 and TRBJ1-1; no clear D. The germline V gene encodes CDR1 SGHRS and CDR2 YFSETQ. The CDR3 runs to 14 residues. The ends were cut back, 0 bases at V and 0 bases at J, with 6 bases in the middle. As DNA, the CDR3 is TGCGCCAGCAGCTTGGCGGGAATGAACACTGAAGCTTTCTTT. Amino acid sequence: CASSLAGMNTEAFF.

This clone was observed a single time. The rearrangement links TRBV5-4 to TRBJ1-2; 7 bases line up with TRBD1. The V gene's germline CDR1 is SGHNT and CDR2 YYREEE (reference sequence). The V and J ends lost 5 bases and 3 bases, in that order; junction bases with no gene match: 7. This CDR3 is built from 14 residues. CDR3 amino acids: CASSKEGADYGYTF. The CDR3 DNA follows: TGTGCCAGCAGTAAAGAGGGGGCCGACTATGGCTACACCTTC.

The chain links TRBV10-3 to TRBJ2-7; D uncertain. V was pared by 10 bases and J by 3 bases, with 13 bases between. Germline assignment: CDR1 ENHRY and CDR2 SYGVKD. CDR3 length equals 12 residues. CDR3 in DNA: TGTGCCACGGCAACAGCCGGCTACGAGCAGTACTTC. Translating gives CATATAGYEQYF.

V is TRBV3-1 (or the pseudogene TRBV3-2) and J is TRBJ1-4; weak D call: TRBD1 (6 bases). Trimming took off 4 bases at V and 0 bases at J, with 12 bases between the two ends. The CDR3 length is 16 residues. Germline loops: CDR1 LGHDT, CDR2 YNNKEL (reference sequence). CDR3 sequence (DNA): TGTGCCAGCAGCCTTGGGACACCCTCAACTAATGAAAAACTGTTTTTT. The encoded protein is CASSLGTPSTNEKLFF.

The chain uses TRBV19 and TRBJ1-4; 7 bases align to TRBD1. The CDR3 loop spans 14 amino acids. Unmatched junction bases numbered 5, after V lost 3 bases and J lost 7 bases. From germline, CDR1 is LNHDA and CDR2 SQIVND (reference sequence). CDR3 amino acids: CASSIRQGSEKLFF. The CDR3 nucleotides are TGTGCCAGTAGTATTCGACAGGGTTCTGAAAAACTGTTTTTT.

V gene TRBV7-9 combines with J gene TRBJ2-1; TRBD2 matches at 9 bases. This CDR3 has 16 residues. Trimming cost V 7 bases and J 7 bases; bases outside gene matches: 14. Germline CDR1 SEHNR, CDR2 FQNEAQ (reference sequence). CDR3 in amino acids: CASILVSGRGGNEQFF. CDR3 coding DNA: TGTGCCAGCATATTGGTTAGCGGGAGAGGAGGGAATGAGCAGTTCTTC.

A few counts support this clone. V usage is TRBV6-4 and J usage is TRBJ1-2; 8 nucleotides align to TRBD1. CDR1 MRHNA and CDR2 SNTAGT come from the germline V gene. V shed 0 bases, J shed 6 bases, and the junction held 3 bases outside the gene matches. There are 14 residues in the CDR3. The CDR3 DNA reads TGTGCCAGCAGTGACTCGACGACAGGGGATGGCTACACCTTC. This gives the protein CASSDSTTGDGYTF.

The rearrangement joins TRBV5-1 to TRBJ1-2, with D hard to call. V was cut by 0 bases and J by 2 bases, with 11 bases left in between. The germline V gene encodes CDR1 SGHRS and CDR2 YFSETQ. The CDR3 consists of 15 residues. DNA for the CDR3: TGCGCCAGCAGCTTGGTGCCAGAAAAGAACTATGGCTACACCTTC. Translation: CASSLVPEKNYGYTF.

The rearrangement uses TRBV11-2 and TRBJ2-7; D perhaps matches TRBD1 (6 bases). The length of the CDR3 is 15 residues. Germline CDR1 and CDR2: SGHAT and FQNNGV. V dropped 4 bases and J dropped 0 bases, with 13 bases sitting between them. Here the CDR3 reads CASSYLYRASYEQYF. The CDR3 nucleotides read TGTGCCAGCAGCTACCTATACAGGGCCTCCTACGAGCAGTACTTC.

This sequence joins TRBV19 and TRBJ2-7; TRBD1 matches at 8 bases. The V segment lost 0 bases and the J segment 10 bases; nucleotides outside the gene matches: 17. CDR3 size: 17 residues. Per germline, CDR1 LNHDA and CDR2 SQIVND (reference sequence). CDR3 region: CASSIDLRDRGNRGQYF. The CDR3 nucleotides are TGTGCCAGTAGTATAGATCTCCGAGACAGGGGAAATCGAGGTCAGTACTTC.

The chain links TRBV19 to TRBJ1-6; D not resolved. Per the germline V gene, CDR1 is LNHDA and CDR2 is SQIVND (reference sequence). Trimming removed 3 bases at V and 7 bases at J, with 13 bases between. The CDR3 runs to 15 residues. In DNA form, the CDR3 reads TGTGCCAGTAGTATTCGGATTGAGGGAAATTCACCCCTCCACTTT. This sequence encodes CASSIRIEGNSPLHF. The full variable domain, rest sourced from reference TRBV19 and TRBJ1-6, is DGGITQSPKYLFRKEGQNVTLSCEQNLNHDAMYWYRQDPGQGLRLIYYSQIVNDFQKGDIAEGYSVSREKKESFPLTVTSAQKNPTAFYLCASSIRIEGNSPLHFGNGTRLTVT.

This rearrangement joins TRBV30 to TRBJ2-3; TRBD1 is a possible D gene (5 bases). V was shortened by 0 bases and J by 3 bases, with 7 bases between the two germline ends. CDR1 and CDR2 from the germline V gene are GTSNPN and SVGIG (reference sequence). The CDR3 runs to 13 residues. The CDR3 coding sequence is TGTGCCTGGAGTGTGAAGGGGACAGATACGCAGTATTTT. This translates into CAWSVKGTDTQYF.

CDR3 nucleotides: TGTGCCAGCAGCTTGACACGGGAAAAACTGTTTTTT. Translation gives CASSLTREKLFF. The V gene is TRBV12-3 or TRBV12-4, the J gene TRBJ1-4; no clear D gene. Between the trimmed V and J ends, which lost 6 bases and 8 bases, there was a span of 10 bases. The CDR3 loop spans 12 amino acids.

The rearrangement links TRBV2 to TRBJ1-2; 8 bases match TRBD1. Germline CDR1 reads SNHLY; CDR2 reads FYNNEI. J lost 7 bases, V lost 6 bases, and 7 bases had no gene match. The CDR3 sequence is 13 residues long. The CDR3 bases are TGTGCCAGCAGAAGAGACAGGGGCGGTGGCTACACCTTC. Translation: CASRRDRGGGYTF.

This chain links TRBV19 with TRBJ1-1, with D possibly TRBD1 on 5 matching bases. Germline CDR1 LNHDA, CDR2 SQIVND (reference sequence). This CDR3 region has 14 residues. Trimming left V 6 bases short and J 0 bases short, with 11 bases between. The CDR3 DNA reads TGTGCCAGTAGCACGACAGCCCTGAACACTGAAGCTTTCTTT. Translated: CASSTTALNTEAFF.

This clone was observed a handful of times. The CDR3 spells CASSRDGRSNQPQHF. The CDR3 nucleotides are TGCGCCAGCAGCCGGGACGGGAGGAGCAATCAGCCCCAGCATTTT. The J gene is TRBJ1-5, the V gene TRBV5-1; weak D call: TRBD1 (5 bases). The CDR3 is 15 residues long. The V end was cut by 4 bases, the J end by 1 base, with 12 bases between. CDR1 SGHRS and CDR2 YFSETQ come from the germline V gene.

The V gene is TRBV3-1 (or the pseudogene TRBV3-2), the J gene TRBJ2-7; 8 nucleotides align to TRBD1. Germline assignment: CDR1 LGHDT and CDR2 YNNKEL (reference sequence). This CDR3 has 13 amino acids. The J segment lost 3 bases and the V segment lost 6 bases, leaving 4 bases of the junction unmatched. The CDR3 DNA reads TGTGCCAGCAGGGGGGACAGGCGCTACGAGCAGTACTTC. Amino acid sequence: CASRGDRRYEQYF.

This clone was seen a single time. The chain links TRBV9 to TRBJ1-6, with D unclear. CDR3 length: 14 residues. Germline V gives CDR1 SGDLS, CDR2 YYNGEE. V lost 3 bases and J 6 bases, leaving 10 bases between the germline ends. The CDR3 is CASSELAGNSPLHF. In DNA form, the CDR3 reads TGTGCCAGCAGCGAACTGGCGGGTAATTCACCCCTCCACTTT.

This chain links TRBV29-1 with TRBJ2-7; D is uncertain. In germline, CDR1 is SQVTM, CDR2 ANQGSEA. V was cut by 3 bases and J by 5 bases, with 8 bases left in between. The CDR3 runs to 11 residues. The CDR3 bases are TGCAGCGTTGATTTGGGCAACGAGCAGTACTTC. This translates into CSVDLGNEQYF.

The rearrangement links TRBV6-1 to TRBJ2-1, with D maybe TRBD1 (7 bases). This CDR3 is 18 amino acids long. Germline loops: CDR1 MNHNS, CDR2 SASEGT. Between the trimmed V and J ends, which lost 3 bases and 4 bases, there was a span of 22 bases. CDR3 sequence: CASSEGLTGTPKYNEQFF. CDR3 sequence (DNA): TGTGCCAGCAGTGAGGGGCTGACAGGGACTCCCAAATACAATGAGCAGTTCTTC.

The chain uses TRBV4-2 and TRBJ2-1; 7 bases agree with TRBD2. The V gene's germline CDR1 is LGHNA and CDR2 YNFKEQ. V trimming: 0 bases; J trimming: 6 bases; junction bases outside the gene matches: 14. This CDR3 region has 18 residues. The CDR3 reads CASSQDGLAAPPSNEQFF. CDR3 DNA: TGTGCCAGCAGCCAAGATGGGCTAGCGGCCCCACCTAGCAATGAGCAGTTCTTC.

The chain couples TRBV6-6 to TRBJ1-6; TRBD1 agrees at 9 bases. Germline V CDR1 and CDR2: MNHNY, SVGAGI (reference sequence). After removal of 6 bases from V and 10 bases from J, the junction contained 7 bases not matched to a gene. CDR3 length: 14 amino acids. The CDR3, as DNA: TGTGCCAGCAGAGAGGGACAGGGTTTATCACCCCTCCACTTT. Protein: CASREGQGLSPLHF.

This clone appeared a single time. J is TRBJ1-6 and V is TRBV30; possibly TRBD1 for D (5 bases). V was clipped by 0 bases and J by 6 bases, with 12 bases between them. Germline lookup yields CDR1 GTSNPN and CDR2 SVGIG (reference sequence). The CDR3 spans 15 residues. The chain's CDR3 is CAWSVLGLANSPLHF. The CDR3 nucleotides are TGTGCCTGGAGTGTTTTGGGGCTTGCTAATTCACCCCTCCACTTT.

The chain couples TRBV5-1 to TRBJ2-2, with 7 bases identical to TRBD1. The V and J ends lost 4 bases and 6 bases, in that order; junction bases with no gene match: 6. Germline V gene lookup returns CDR1 SGHRS and CDR2 YFSETQ. The CDR3 loop spans 14 amino acids. The CDR3 DNA reads TGCGCCAGCAGCGGGGCGACAGGGCCCGGGGAGCTGTTTTTT. Its protein product is CASSGATGPGELFF.

The chain has TRBV6-5 and TRBJ2-7; maybe TRBD1 (5 bases). Germline CDR1 is MNHEY and CDR2 is SVGAGI. The CDR3 has 13 residues. V lost 6 bases to trimming and J lost 2 bases, with 11 bases between them. CDR3 residues: CASSPGITYEQYF. The CDR3 region has the DNA TGTGCCAGCAGCCCAGGGATCACCTACGAGCAGTACTTC.

This sequence joins TRBV6-6 and TRBJ1-6, with 7 bases matching TRBD1. V lost 5 bases, J lost 9 bases, and 22 bases stayed unmatched. The CDR3 totals 19 residues. CDR1 is MNHNY and CDR2 is SVGAGI in the germline V gene (reference sequence). The CDR3 nucleotides are TGTGCCAGCAGTCGAGGACGACAGGGTTGGGGACAGATCAGTTCACCCCTCCACTTT. This translates into CASSRGRQGWGQISSPLHF.

The rearrangement links TRBV27 to TRBJ1-2; 8 positions match TRBD1. Germline CDR1 MNHEY, CDR2 SMNVEV (reference sequence). Unmatched junction bases numbered 2, after V lost 3 bases and J lost 2 bases. The CDR3 is 14 amino acids. This CDR3 reads CASSFTGGNYGYTF. DNA for the CDR3: TGTGCCAGCAGTTTTACAGGGGGGAACTATGGCTACACCTTC.